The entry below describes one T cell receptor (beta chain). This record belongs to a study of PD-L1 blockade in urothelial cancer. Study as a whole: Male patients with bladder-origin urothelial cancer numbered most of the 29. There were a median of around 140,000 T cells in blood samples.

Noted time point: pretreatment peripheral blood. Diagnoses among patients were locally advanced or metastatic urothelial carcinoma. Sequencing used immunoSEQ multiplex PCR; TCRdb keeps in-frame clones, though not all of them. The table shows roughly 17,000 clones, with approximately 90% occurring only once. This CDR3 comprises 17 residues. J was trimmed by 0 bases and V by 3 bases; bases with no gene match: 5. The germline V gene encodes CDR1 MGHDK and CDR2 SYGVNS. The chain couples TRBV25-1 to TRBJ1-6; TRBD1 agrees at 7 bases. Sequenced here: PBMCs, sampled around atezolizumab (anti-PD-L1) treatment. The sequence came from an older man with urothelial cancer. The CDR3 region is CASSDGTANSYNSPLHF. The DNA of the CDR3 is TGTGCCAGCAGTGATGGGACAGCCAACTCCTATAATTCACCCCTCCACTTT.